The 27 T cell receptor beta chains listed next were all sequenced from one sample in a study of blood T cell repertoires in COVID-19. This table comes from immunoSEQ multiplex PCR, and its TCRdb copy is limited to in-frame clones, with some not included. The sample consists of tens of thousands of clones, around 85% of them appearing once. The sample consisted of peripheral blood. These receptors all stem from a woman aged 70-85 years with active or convalescent COVID-19.

The J gene is TRBJ2-2, the V gene TRBV4-1; D is unresolved. This CDR3 has 19 residues. Germline lookup yields CDR1 MGHRA and CDR2 YSYEKL. V dropped 0 bases and J dropped 3 bases, with 20 bases sitting between them. The CDR3 nucleotides read TGCGCCAGCAGCCAAGATCCAGGCAGAGTCGATCGACACACCGGGGAGCTGTTTTTT. Residues: CASSQDPGRVDRHTGELFF.

J is TRBJ1-1 and V is TRBV28; TRBD1 matches at 9 bases. The CDR3 is made up of 13 amino acids. The V gene end was trimmed by 6 bases and the J gene end by 4 bases; junction bases not matched to a gene: 3. Germline V CDR1 and CDR2: MDHEN, SYDVKM. The CDR3 protein is CASSTGGITEAFF. CDR3 nucleotides: TGTGCCAGCAGCACAGGGGGCATCACTGAAGCTTTCTTT.

V gene TRBV5-4 combines with J gene TRBJ1-2; weak D call: TRBD1 (5 bases). The CDR3 has 16 amino acids. The V gene lost 0 bases and the J gene lost 2 bases, with 14 bases spanning the gap. Germline V gene data show CDR1 as SGHNT and CDR2 as YYREEE (reference sequence). DNA of the CDR3: TGTGCCAGCAGCTTGGGTGCAGGGAAGGGCAACTATGGCTACACCTTC. Its protein product is CASSLGAGKGNYGYTF.

The chain is built from TRBV4-2 and TRBJ2-4, with TRBD1 as a possible D gene (6 bases). Germline V CDR1 and CDR2: LGHNA, YNFKEQ. CDR3 length equals 15 residues. V was shortened by 2 bases and J by 5 bases, with 13 bases between the two germline ends. In nucleotides, the CDR3 is TGTGCCAGCAGCCAACTCATGGGGGCTGAAAACATTCAGTACTTC. Translating gives CASSQLMGAENIQYF.

The chain recombines TRBV2 with TRBJ2-7; D gene unclear. This CDR3 is built from 12 residues. Trimming left V 3 bases short and J 0 bases short, with 3 bases between. Per germline, CDR1 SNHLY and CDR2 FYNNEI. As DNA, the CDR3 is TGTGCCAGCAGTGAGAGCTCCTACGAGCAGTACTTC. This sequence encodes CASSESSYEQYF.

The chain has TRBV3-1 (or the pseudogene TRBV3-2) and TRBJ2-5, with no clear D. With 4 bases removed from V and 5 bases from J, the gap between germline ends came to 8 bases. This CDR3 is 12 amino acids long. CDR1 is LGHDT, CDR2 YNNKEL, per germline (reference sequence). This CDR3 is CASSRPGETQYF. CDR3 sequence (DNA): TGTGCCAGCAGCCGCCCCGGGGAGACCCAGTACTTC.

The chain links TRBV7-2 to TRBJ1-6; D is unresolved. Germline CDR1 reads SGHTA; CDR2 reads FQGNSA. V was cut by 5 bases and J by 6 bases, with 11 bases left in between. The CDR3 loop spans 14 amino acids. CDR3 nucleotides: TGTGCCAGCAGCCCGGGGAGAATTAATTCACCCCTCCACTTT. Protein: CASSPGRINSPLHF.

The rearrangement joins TRBV6-6 to TRBJ2-2, with 8 positions matching TRBD2. This CDR3 spans 14 amino acids. V lost 7 bases to trimming and J lost 11 bases; unmatched junction nucleotides: 12. The germline V gene encodes CDR1 MNHNY and CDR2 SVGAGI (reference sequence). CDR3 DNA: TGTGCCAGCACAATCAGCGGGGGTCCGGGCGAGCTGTTTTTT. Translation: CASTISGGPGELFF.

J is TRBJ1-1 and V is TRBV5-1, with 7 bases aligning to TRBD1. With V trimmed by 4 bases and J by 4 bases, 10 bases remained unmatched. Germline assignment: CDR1 SGHRS and CDR2 YFSETQ. The length of the CDR3 is 15 residues. The DNA of the CDR3 is TGCGCCAGCAGCCTAACGACAGGGTCAGCCACTGAAGCTTTCTTT. Protein product: CASSLTTGSATEAFF.

The rearrangement uses TRBV6-1 and TRBJ2-7; D may be TRBD1 (5 bases). Germline V gene lookup returns CDR1 MNHNS and CDR2 SASEGT. The CDR3 is made up of 16 amino acids. V was trimmed by 2 bases and J by 1 base, leaving 15 bases between them. The CDR3, as DNA: TGTGCCAGCAGTGAATCAGGACAAGTCTTATCCTACGAGCAGTACTTC. Protein: CASSESGQVLSYEQYF.

This chain joins TRBV5-5 and TRBJ1-1; a weak D match, TRBD1 (5 bases). CDR3 length equals 14 residues. Germline values: CDR1 SGHKS, CDR2 YYEKEE (reference sequence). The V end lost 4 bases, the J end lost 5 bases, and 15 bases lay between the germline ends. The CDR3 loop is CASSLQTGDTEAFF. The CDR3 DNA sequence: TGTGCCAGCAGCCTGCAAACAGGCGATACTGAAGCTTTCTTT.

J is TRBJ2-5 and V is TRBV11-3, with TRBD2 matching 13 bases. Trimming removed 5 bases from V and 5 bases from J; junction bases left unmatched: 8. Germline V gene sequence: CDR1 SGHNT, CDR2 YENEEA. There are 16 residues in the CDR3. Here the CDR3 reads CASSPGTSGADETQYF. The CDR3 DNA reads as TGTGCCAGCAGCCCGGGGACTAGCGGGGCCGATGAGACCCAGTACTTC.

The CDR3 DNA reads as TGTGCCAGCAGCTTATTGGGGGCTTACAATGAGCAGTTCTTC. Protein: CASSLLGAYNEQFF. J is TRBJ2-1 and V is TRBV7-9; a weak D match, TRBD1 (6 bases). With 2 bases removed from V and 4 bases from J, the gap between germline ends came to 9 bases. Germline CDR1 is SEHNR and CDR2 is FQNEAQ (reference sequence). The CDR3 totals 14 residues.

The V and J genes are TRBV4-3 and TRBJ1-2, with TRBD1 matching over 8 bases. Germline V gene sequence: CDR1 LGHNA, CDR2 YSLEER. The CDR3 extends over 16 amino acids. With 3 bases clipped from V and 0 bases from J, the junction kept 6 bases outside the gene matches. Written as DNA, the CDR3 is TGCGCCAGCAGCCACCAGGGACAGGATACTAACTATGGCTACACCTTC. Amino acids: CASSHQGQDTNYGYTF.

V and J are TRBV2 and TRBJ2-7; the D is unclear. V lost 9 bases, J lost 3 bases, and 18 bases lay in between. The germline gives CDR1 SNHLY, CDR2 FYNNEI. The length of the CDR3 is 14 residues. For the CDR3, the DNA is TGTGCCAGTTCGTACCTCCTTGAGTACTACGAGCAGTACTTC. Its protein product is CASSYLLEYYEQYF.

The V gene is TRBV25-1, the J gene TRBJ2-6; 8 bases agree with TRBD1. The CDR3 has 15 residues. The V gene's germline CDR1 is MGHDK and CDR2 SYGVNS. V shed 5 bases, J shed 2 bases, and the junction held 2 bases outside the gene matches. The CDR3 region is CASSSTGAGANVLTF. CDR3 coding DNA: TGTGCCAGCAGTTCGACAGGGGCTGGGGCCAACGTCCTGACTTTC.

The chain recombines TRBV9 with TRBJ2-1; TRBD2 matches 8 bases. The germline gives CDR1 SGDLS, CDR2 YYNGEE. The CDR3 is 15 amino acids. The junction had 2 bases not matched to a gene; V was cut back by 0 bases and J by 3 bases. CDR3 DNA sequence: TGTGCCAGCAGCGTAGCGGGGGGGAACTACAATGAGCAGTTCTTC. Residues: CASSVAGGNYNEQFF.

The chain is built from TRBV15 and TRBJ2-2, with 11 bases fitting TRBD2. The germline V gene has CDR1 LNHNV and CDR2 YYDKDF (reference sequence). V dropped 1 base and J dropped 4; count of bases not matched to a gene: 8. The CDR3 runs to 18 residues. CDR3 nucleotides: TGTGCCACCAGCAGAGTCTTAATAGCGGGGGGGCCCACCGGGGAGCTGTTTTTT. Amino acids: CATSRVLIAGGPTGELFF. Looking up the rest from reference TRBV15 and TRBJ2-2 gives the full variable domain: DAMVIQNPRYQVTQFGKPVTLSCSQTLNHNVMYWYQQKSSQAPKLLFHYYDKDFNNEADTPDNFQSRRPNTSFCFLDIRSPGLGDTAMYLCATSRVLIAGGPTGELFFGEGSRLTVL.

In DNA form, the CDR3 reads TGTGCCAGCACCCCGGGAGTAGGAAAACTGTTTTTT. Its protein product is CASTPGVGKLFF. This chain links TRBV7-9 with TRBJ1-4; no clear D. The CDR3 is 12 amino acids. Germline-derived CDR1 and CDR2 are SEHNR and FQNEAQ (reference sequence). Trimming removed 7 bases at V and 10 bases at J, with 13 bases between.

This chain connects TRBV5-1 to TRBJ1-4; possible D gene TRBD1, 5 bases. Looked up from germline, CDR1 is SGHRS and CDR2 is YFSETQ. V was shortened by 1 base and J by 8 bases, with 18 bases between the two germline ends. This CDR3 has 16 amino acids. Here the CDR3 reads CASSLSRGNLEEKLFF. The CDR3 region has the DNA TGCGCCAGCAGCTTGTCAAGGGGAAACCTAGAGGAAAAACTGTTTTTT.

V and J are TRBV5-6 and TRBJ1-2; D remains unclear. Trimming cost V 0 bases and J 0 bases, with 12 bases left between them. The V gene's germline CDR1 is SGHDT and CDR2 YYEEEE. This CDR3 is built from 16 residues. Here the CDR3 DNA reads TGTGCCAGCAGCTTGGCAGGTCTGTCGGCTAACTATGGCTACACCTTC. It specifies CASSLAGLSANYGYTF.

This chain uses TRBV5-1 with TRBJ2-7; 8 bases agree with TRBD1. The CDR3 consists of 16 residues. Trimming removed 3 bases from V and 0 bases from J; junction bases left unmatched: 8. Per germline, CDR1 SGHRS and CDR2 YFSETQ. This chain's CDR3 is CASSSATTGASYEQYF. The CDR3 DNA follows: TGCGCCAGCAGCTCTGCAACGACAGGGGCCTCCTACGAGCAGTACTTC.

This rearrangement joins TRBV19 to TRBJ1-2; 9 bases agree with TRBD1. Germline CDR1 reads LNHDA; CDR2 reads SQIVND (reference sequence). The CDR3 is 14 amino acids. J gave up 8 bases and V 4 bases, and 8 bases lay outside the gene matches. The CDR3 loop is CASSSRQGGSGYTF. The CDR3 region has the DNA TGTGCCAGTAGTAGCCGACAGGGGGGGAGCGGCTACACCTTC.

The chain uses TRBV11-2 and TRBJ2-1, with 8 positions matching TRBD2. There are 16 residues in the CDR3. V lost 5 bases to trimming and J lost 7 bases; unmatched junction nucleotides: 13. In germline, CDR1 is SGHAT, CDR2 FQNNGV. For the CDR3, the DNA is TGTGCCAGCAGCCCCCGGGTAGCGGGGCCTTGGAATGAGCAGTTCTTC. Its translation: CASSPRVAGPWNEQFF.

The chain has TRBV5-1 and TRBJ1-4; D remains unclear. CDR1 is SGHRS and CDR2 is YFSETQ in the germline V gene. V lost 4 bases, J lost 1 base, and 11 bases lay in between. The CDR3 loop spans 15 amino acids. The DNA of the CDR3 is TGCGCCAGCAGCCCGGGGAGTGGAACTAATGAAAAACTGTTTTTT. This gives the protein CASSPGSGTNEKLFF. Filled out from reference TRBV5-1 and TRBJ1-4, the complete variable domain reads KAGVTQTPRYLIKTRGQQVTLSCSPISGHRSVSWYQQTPGQGLQFLFEYFSETQRNKGNFPGRFSGRQFSNSRSEMNVSTLELGDSALYLCASSPGSGTNEKLFFGSGTQLSVL.

This chain connects TRBV4-3 to TRBJ1-5; D is unresolved. This CDR3 comprises 13 residues. The germline V gene has CDR1 LGHNA and CDR2 YSLEER. Between the trimmed V and J ends, which lost 0 bases and 6 bases, there was a span of 6 bases. CDR3 region: CASSQEVSQPQHF. In DNA form, the CDR3 reads TGCGCCAGCAGCCAAGAGGTGAGTCAGCCCCAGCATTTT.

The gene calls are TRBV5-1 and TRBJ2-2, with 9 bases lining up with TRBD2. Germline-derived CDR1 and CDR2 are SGHRS and YFSETQ. CDR3 size: 16 residues. V lost 4 bases, J lost 6 bases, and 10 bases stayed unmatched. Here the CDR3 reads CASSRAGGPTAGELFF. CDR3 in DNA: TGCGCCAGCAGCCGAGCGGGGGGCCCGACGGCCGGGGAGCTGTTTTTT.